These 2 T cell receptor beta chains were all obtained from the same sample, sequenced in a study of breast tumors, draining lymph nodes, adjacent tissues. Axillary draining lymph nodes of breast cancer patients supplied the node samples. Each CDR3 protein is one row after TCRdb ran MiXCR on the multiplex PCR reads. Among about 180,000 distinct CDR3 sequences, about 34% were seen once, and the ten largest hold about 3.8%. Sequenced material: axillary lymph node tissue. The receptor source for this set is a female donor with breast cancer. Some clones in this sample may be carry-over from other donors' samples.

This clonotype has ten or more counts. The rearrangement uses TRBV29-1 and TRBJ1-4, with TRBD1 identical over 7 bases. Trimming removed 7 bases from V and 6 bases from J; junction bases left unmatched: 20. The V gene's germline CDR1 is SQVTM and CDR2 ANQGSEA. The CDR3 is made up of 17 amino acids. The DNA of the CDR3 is TGCAGCGCCGAGGGACAGTCAACCCTCCGAGGGGATGAAAAACTGTTTTTT. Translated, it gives CSAEGQSTLRGDEKLFF.

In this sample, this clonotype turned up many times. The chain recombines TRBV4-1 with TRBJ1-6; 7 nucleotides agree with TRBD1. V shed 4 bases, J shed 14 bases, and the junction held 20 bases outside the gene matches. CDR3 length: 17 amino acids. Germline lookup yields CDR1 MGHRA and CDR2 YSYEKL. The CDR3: CASSLVLRGQSLGALHF. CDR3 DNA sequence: TGCGCCAGCAGCCTAGTTCTCCGGGGACAGAGCCTTGGGGCCCTCCACTTT.